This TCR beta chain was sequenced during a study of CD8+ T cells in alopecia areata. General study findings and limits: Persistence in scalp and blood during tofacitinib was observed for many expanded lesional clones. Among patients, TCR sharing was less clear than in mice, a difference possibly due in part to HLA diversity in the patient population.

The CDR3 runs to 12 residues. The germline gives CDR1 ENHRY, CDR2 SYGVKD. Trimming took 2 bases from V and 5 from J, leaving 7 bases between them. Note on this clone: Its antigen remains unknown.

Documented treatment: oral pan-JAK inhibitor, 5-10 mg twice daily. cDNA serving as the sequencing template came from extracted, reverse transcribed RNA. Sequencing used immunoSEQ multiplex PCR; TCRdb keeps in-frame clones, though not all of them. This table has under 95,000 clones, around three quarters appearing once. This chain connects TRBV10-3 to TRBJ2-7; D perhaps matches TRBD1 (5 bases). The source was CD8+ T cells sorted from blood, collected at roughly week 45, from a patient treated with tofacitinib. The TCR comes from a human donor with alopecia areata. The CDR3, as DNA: TGTGCCATCAGTGAGGACAGCGACGAGCAGTACTTC. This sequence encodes CAISEDSDEQYF.